The rows below give T cell receptor beta chains drawn from one sample of a study of post-analysis software for immune sequencing data. Each CDR3 protein is one row after TCRdb ran MiXCR on the PCR reads. The sample holds about 760,000 distinct CDR3 sequences, 25% to 30% seen once. What was sequenced was blood. All receptors come from a girl aged 10 to 17 with multiple sclerosis. Each CDR3 is given with its conserved first and last residue. A D gene is named only where the DNA matches it firmly. Clone size is given for some rows only: seen once, a few or many times, or a class if the clone is expanded.

v_gene	d_gene	abundance	j_gene	CDR3nt	CDR3aa
TRBV5-1	.	.	TRBJ1-5	TGCGCCAGCAGCTTGGAAACACAAATGAGCAATCAGCCCCAGCATTTT	CASSLETQMSNQPQHF
TRBV10-1	TRBD2	few	TRBJ2-1	TGCGCCAGCAGTGAGCCTACTAGCGGGTTCCTTGGCAATGAGCAGTTCTTC	CASSEPTSGFLGNEQFF
TRBV12-3/TRBV12-4	.	few	TRBJ1-1	TGTGCCAGCAGAGGAGGAAAAAACACTGAAGCTTTCTTT	CASRGGKNTEAFF
TRBV3-1	.	.	TRBJ2-5	TGTGCCAGCAGCCATTCGCGGATGGAGACCCAGTACTTC	CASSHSRMETQYF
TRBV27	.	few	TRBJ2-7	TGTGCCAGCAGTTCCTTTGGACAGAAGTACGAGCAGTACTTC	CASSSFGQKYEQYF
TRBV4-1	.	.	TRBJ1-5	TGCGCCAGCAGCCAAGAGTTGGTGGGCAGTCAGCCCCAGCATTTT	CASSQELVGSQPQHF
TRBV5-1	.	.	TRBJ2-4	TGCGCCAGCAGCTTGGTCCAGGGATGGAACATTCAGTACTTC	CASSLVQGWNIQYF
TRBV20-1	.	.	TRBJ2-7	TGCAGTGCTAGAGCCCCTCTCGAGCAGTACTTC	CSARAPLEQYF
TRBV11-2	TRBD2	.	TRBJ2-4	TGTGCCAGCAGCTTAGATCGTGGGACTAGGGACATTCAGTACTTC	CASSLDRGTRDIQYF
TRBV6-2/TRBV6-3	TRBD2	.	TRBJ2-1	TGTGCCAGCAGTCGACTAGCGGGGGGGATTAGAGATGAGCAGTTCTTC	CASSRLAGGIRDEQFF
TRBV27	TRBD1	.	TRBJ2-3	TGTGCCAGCAGTTCCCAACCCAGGACAGGGATAGATACGCAGTATTTT	CASSSQPRTGIDTQYF
TRBV5-5	TRBD1	few	TRBJ1-2	TGTGCCAGCAGCCCGGGGCCGGGACAGGGCCAGGCGCCTAACTATGGCTACACCTTC	CASSPGPGQGQAPNYGYTF
TRBV4-3	.	few	TRBJ1-1	TGCGCCAGCAGCCAAGGTTACACTGAAGCTTTCTTT	CASSQGYTEAFF
TRBV3-1	.	.	TRBJ1-5	TGTGCCAGCAGCCAAGTCGGGAGAGATCAGCCCCAGCATTTT	CASSQVGRDQPQHF
TRBV12-3/TRBV12-4	.	.	TRBJ2-1	TGTGCCAGCAGTTTATCTGGAGGGAGGAACTACAATGAGCAGTTCTTC	CASSLSGGRNYNEQFF
TRBV2	TRBD2	.	TRBJ2-7	TGTGCCACCTCAGGGACTAGCGGAGGAGAGTCCTACGAGCAGTACTTC	CATSGTSGGESYEQYF
TRBV28	.	.	TRBJ2-4	TGTGCCAGCAGTTTCCGAGTGCGGGGATTGAACAACATTCAGTACTTC	CASSFRVRGLNNIQYF
TRBV6-4	TRBD1	few	TRBJ1-4	TGTGCCAGCAGGGGGACAGTGGATGAAAAACTGTTTTTT	CASRGTVDEKLFF
TRBV29-1	TRBD2	.	TRBJ2-1	TGCAGCGTTGATTCGGGACTAGCGTACAATGAGCAGTTCTTC	CSVDSGLAYNEQFF
TRBV20-1	TRBD2	few	TRBJ2-1	TGCAGTGCTAGGGCCCATTGGAGCGGGGGGGCCGGCTACAATGAGCAGTTCTTC	CSARAHWSGGAGYNEQFF
TRBV6-6	.	few	TRBJ2-1	TGTGCCAGCAGTTCCCCCCTGCGCGGGCTGCAGTTCTTC	CASSSPLRGLQFF
TRBV10-3	.	many	TRBJ1-2	TGTGCCATCAGTGAGTCGAGGGCTGGCTACACCTTC	CAISESRAGYTF
TRBV27	.	few	TRBJ2-5	TGTGCCAGCAGTTTCGGCAGCCGACGAGAGACCCAGTACTTC	CASSFGSRRETQYF
TRBV20-1	.	.	TRBJ2-2	TGCAGTGCCGCCCCCTTCGGCGGGGGCAACACCGGGGAGCTGTTTTTT	CSAAPFGGGNTGELFF
TRBV6-5	TRBD1	.	TRBJ1-4	TGTGCCAGCAGTTCAATACAGGGGGTTGAAAAACTGTTTTTT	CASSSIQGVEKLFF
TRBV28	TRBD1	.	TRBJ1-2	TGTGCCAGCAGTCTGACAGGGGCATATAAGGATGGCTACACCTTC	CASSLTGAYKDGYTF
TRBV6-5	.	.	TRBJ2-5	TGTGCCAGCAGTTACGCGGGGCCGCGGGAGACCCAGTACTTC	CASSYAGPRETQYF
TRBV4-1	.	.	TRBJ2-7	TGCGCCAGCAGCCAACTAGACTCGACGGGGTACGAGCAGTACTTC	CASSQLDSTGYEQYF
TRBV25-1	.	.	TRBJ1-5	TGTGCCAGCAGTGGGGCAGGGGAACCTCAGCCCCAGCATTTT	CASSGAGEPQPQHF
TRBV6-2/TRBV6-3	.	.	TRBJ1-2	TGTGCCAGCAGTCCCCGGGTTCAGGAAGGCTACACCTTC	CASSPRVQEGYTF
TRBV29-1	.	.	TRBJ2-7	TGCAGCGTGGGGTGGGGGGACGCGTCTGGGGAGCAGTACTTC	CSVGWGDASGEQYF